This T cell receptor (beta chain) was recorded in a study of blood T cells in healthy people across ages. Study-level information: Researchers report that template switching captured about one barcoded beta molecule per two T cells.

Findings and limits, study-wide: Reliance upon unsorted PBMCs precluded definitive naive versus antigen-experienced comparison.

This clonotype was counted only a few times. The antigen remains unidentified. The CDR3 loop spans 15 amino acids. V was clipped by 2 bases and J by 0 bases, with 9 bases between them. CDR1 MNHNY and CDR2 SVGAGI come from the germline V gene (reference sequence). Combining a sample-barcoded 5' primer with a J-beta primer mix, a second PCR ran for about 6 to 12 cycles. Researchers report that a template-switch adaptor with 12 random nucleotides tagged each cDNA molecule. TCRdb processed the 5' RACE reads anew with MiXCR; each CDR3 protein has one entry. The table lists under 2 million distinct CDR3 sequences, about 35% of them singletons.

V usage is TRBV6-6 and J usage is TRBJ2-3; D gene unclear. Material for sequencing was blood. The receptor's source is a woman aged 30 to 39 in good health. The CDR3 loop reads CASSYRQASTDTQYF. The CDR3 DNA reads TGTGCCAGCAGTTACCGACAAGCGAGCACAGATACGCAGTATTTT.